These T cell receptor beta chains were read from a single sample in a study of control samples from healthy donors and cancer patients. Assay: immunoSEQ multiplex PCR; the TCRdb copy retains only in-frame clones and omits some. The sample carries around 94,000 clones, roughly 86% recorded once. The sample taken for sequencing was blood. All receptors derive from a woman aged 50 to 60 in good health. The CDR3 runs from the conserved cysteine through the conserved F or W. A D gene is named only where the DNA matches it firmly. A row's size may be missing; if present it is once, few, many or a size class.

j_gene: TRBJ1-6; d_gene: .; abundance: .; v_gene: TRBV4-3; CDR3nt: TGCGCCAGCAGCCAAGGGACACGTAATTCACCCCTCCACTTT; CDR3aa: CASSQGTRNSPLHF
j_gene: TRBJ1-5; d_gene: .; abundance: once; v_gene: TRBV6-1; CDR3nt: TGTGCCAGCAGTGAAGCGCGTAGAAGAAGTCAGCCCCAGCATTTT; CDR3aa: CASSEARRRSQPQHF
j_gene: TRBJ2-7; d_gene: .; abundance: .; v_gene: TRBV5-1; CDR3nt: TGCGCCAGCAGCCTACAAGGACCCTCCTACGAGCAGTACTTC; CDR3aa: CASSLQGPSYEQYF
j_gene: TRBJ1-2; d_gene: .; abundance: .; v_gene: TRBV28; CDR3nt: TGTGCCAGCAGTCCCCTGGGAGTGTCCTATGGCTACACCTTC; CDR3aa: CASSPLGVSYGYTF
j_gene: TRBJ2-2; d_gene: TRBD1; abundance: few; v_gene: TRBV27; CDR3nt: TGTGCCAGCAGTTTAATGGGGACAGGGGCCGGGGAGCTGTTTTTT; CDR3aa: CASSLMGTGAGELFF
j_gene: TRBJ1-5; d_gene: .; abundance: .; v_gene: TRBV21-1; CDR3nt: TGTGCCAGCAGCAAAGGGGGACAGACCCATCAGCCCCAGCATTTT; CDR3aa: CASSKGGQTHQPQHF
j_gene: TRBJ1-6; d_gene: .; abundance: once; v_gene: TRBV7-2; CDR3nt: TGTGCCAGCAGCTTTGGGAGCTCCTATAATTCACCCCTCCACTTT; CDR3aa: CASSFGSSYNSPLHF
j_gene: TRBJ2-3; d_gene: .; abundance: once; v_gene: TRBV13; CDR3nt: TGTGCCAGCAGCTTAGGGGGGGCGGGGGCGGATACGCAGTATTTT; CDR3aa: CASSLGGAGADTQYF
j_gene: TRBJ1-4; d_gene: .; abundance: .; v_gene: TRBV28; CDR3nt: TGTGCCCACCAATCGCCGGGGTTGGAAGAAAAACTGTTTTTT; CDR3aa: CAHQSPGLEEKLFF
j_gene: TRBJ2-1; d_gene: .; abundance: .; v_gene: TRBV6-2/TRBV6-3; CDR3nt: TGTGCCAGCAGTTACGGTGGGGCCGGCTACAATGAGCAGTTCTTC; CDR3aa: CASSYGGAGYNEQFF
j_gene: TRBJ1-3; d_gene: TRBD1; abundance: .; v_gene: TRBV28; CDR3nt: TGTGCCAGCAGTTTAGCCCTACAGGGGGCCGTCGGAAACACCATATATTTT; CDR3aa: CASSLALQGAVGNTIYF
j_gene: TRBJ1-1; d_gene: .; abundance: few; v_gene: TRBV19; CDR3nt: TGTGCCAGTAGCCCCCGGGGCGACTCTGAAGCTTTCTTT; CDR3aa: CASSPRGDSEAFF
j_gene: TRBJ1-2; d_gene: .; abundance: .; v_gene: TRBV24-1; CDR3nt: TGTGCCACCAGTGATTCCCGGACAGCCGCGGGCTACACCTTC; CDR3aa: CATSDSRTAAGYTF
j_gene: TRBJ2-3; d_gene: .; abundance: .; v_gene: TRBV9; CDR3nt: TGTGCCAGCAGCGTAGGGGGGACGGCTGACACAGATACGCAGTATTTT; CDR3aa: CASSVGGTADTDTQYF
j_gene: TRBJ2-7; d_gene: .; abundance: once; v_gene: TRBV27; CDR3nt: TGTGCCAGCAGTTTAAAAGGGTTTAGCTCCTACGAGCAGTACTTC; CDR3aa: CASSLKGFSSYEQYF
j_gene: TRBJ2-2; d_gene: .; abundance: .; v_gene: TRBV28; CDR3nt: TGTGCCAGCAGTCCCTCTGGTCTCACGGAGCTGTTTTTT; CDR3aa: CASSPSGLTELFF
j_gene: TRBJ2-1; d_gene: .; abundance: .; v_gene: TRBV5-6; CDR3nt: TGTGCCAGCTCTGGTGGAGGGAGGACCTACAATGAGCAGTTCTTC; CDR3aa: CASSGGGRTYNEQFF
j_gene: TRBJ1-5; d_gene: TRBD1; abundance: .; v_gene: TRBV28; CDR3nt: TGTGCCAGCAGTCCTCACGACAGGGCTGGGAAGGGCGGCAATCAGCCCCAGCATTTT; CDR3aa: CASSPHDRAGKGGNQPQHF
j_gene: TRBJ2-1; d_gene: TRBD2; abundance: once; v_gene: TRBV18; CDR3nt: TGTGCCAGCTCACAGGATGCTAGCGGGATTAATGAGCAGTTCTTC; CDR3aa: CASSQDASGINEQFF
j_gene: TRBJ2-3; d_gene: .; abundance: .; v_gene: TRBV11-3; CDR3nt: TGTGCCAGCAGCATGACTAGTAGAAGCACAGATACGCAGTATTTT; CDR3aa: CASSMTSRSTDTQYF
j_gene: TRBJ1-3; d_gene: TRBD1; abundance: .; v_gene: TRBV5-1; CDR3nt: TGCGCCAGCAGCTCTCTGGGACAGGCTCCCATATATTTT; CDR3aa: CASSSLGQAPIYF
j_gene: TRBJ2-5; d_gene: TRBD1; abundance: .; v_gene: TRBV7-2; CDR3nt: TGTGCCAGCAGCTTATCCCGGACAGGTGGGGGGACCCAGTACTTC; CDR3aa: CASSLSRTGGGTQYF
j_gene: TRBJ1-3; d_gene: .; abundance: .; v_gene: TRBV5-1; CDR3nt: TGCGCCAGCTGGGGAGGCCCGCGCTCTGGAAACACCATATATTTT; CDR3aa: CASWGGPRSGNTIYF
j_gene: TRBJ2-1; d_gene: .; abundance: .; v_gene: TRBV9; CDR3nt: TGTGCCAGCAGCGCACGACAGATTTACAATGAGCAGTTCTTC; CDR3aa: CASSARQIYNEQFF
j_gene: TRBJ2-7; d_gene: TRBD1; abundance: .; v_gene: TRBV2; CDR3nt: TGTGCCAGCCGGACAGACAGGGCTCCTTCTAGCCAGCAGTACTTC; CDR3aa: CASRTDRAPSSQQYF
j_gene: TRBJ1-2; d_gene: .; abundance: .; v_gene: TRBV15; CDR3nt: TGTGCCACCAGCAGTGGGAATGGATGGGATGGCTACACCTTC; CDR3aa: CATSSGNGWDGYTF
j_gene: TRBJ1-1; d_gene: .; abundance: .; v_gene: TRBV29-1; CDR3nt: TGCAGCGTTCGGGACAACTTGAACACTGAAGCTTTCTTT; CDR3aa: CSVRDNLNTEAFF
j_gene: TRBJ1-2; d_gene: TRBD1; abundance: .; v_gene: TRBV18; CDR3nt: TGTGCCAGCTCACCGGCAGGGGGAAGCTATGGCTACACCTTC; CDR3aa: CASSPAGGSYGYTF
j_gene: TRBJ2-5; d_gene: TRBD1; abundance: .; v_gene: TRBV3-1/TRBV3-2; CDR3nt: TGTGCCAGCAGCAGAGGGACAGACCCCTACTTC; CDR3aa: CASSRGTDPYF
j_gene: TRBJ1-2; d_gene: .; abundance: .; v_gene: TRBV6-2/TRBV6-3; CDR3nt: TGTGCCAGCAGTTCCCTCGGGAGCCTTAACTATGGCTACACCTTC; CDR3aa: CASSSLGSLNYGYTF
j_gene: TRBJ1-2; d_gene: .; abundance: .; v_gene: TRBV18; CDR3nt: TGTGCCAGCTCACCACCGAAGCCTAACTATGGCTACACCTTC; CDR3aa: CASSPPKPNYGYTF
j_gene: TRBJ2-7; d_gene: .; abundance: .; v_gene: TRBV6-2/TRBV6-3; CDR3nt: TGTGCCAGCAGTCCATACCTCTACGAGCAGTACTTC; CDR3aa: CASSPYLYEQYF
j_gene: TRBJ2-5; d_gene: .; abundance: .; v_gene: TRBV7-3; CDR3nt: TGTGCCAGCAGCCTCCTGGGAGGCGCGGAGACCCAGTACTTC; CDR3aa: CASSLLGGAETQYF
j_gene: TRBJ1-2; d_gene: TRBD1; abundance: .; v_gene: TRBV27; CDR3nt: TGTGCCAGCAGTTTAGGGACAGGGAGTCTAAACTATGGCTACACCTTC; CDR3aa: CASSLGTGSLNYGYTF
j_gene: TRBJ2-2; d_gene: .; abundance: .; v_gene: TRBV5-1; CDR3nt: TGCGCCAGCAGACCCTATACAGTAAACACCGGGGAGCTGTTTTTT; CDR3aa: CASRPYTVNTGELFF